These T cell receptor beta chains were read from a single sample in a study of a mutant IDH1 vaccine in newly diagnosed glioma. Libraries were prepared by immunoSEQ multiplex PCR; TCRdb keeps only in-frame clonotypes and omits some of them. The data hold 35,000 to 40,000 clones, with 84% observed a single time. No antigen has been identified for these receptors. The sample consisted of PBMCs, taken from a glioma patient whose treatment included an IDH1 peptide vaccine. All receptors come from a man aged 40-50 years with glioma. Each CDR3 is given with its conserved first and last residue. D genes are given only for firm matches. For some rows the clone size is stated as once, few or many, or as a class when expanded; others skip it.

v_gene	j_gene	abundance	d_gene	CDR3aa	CDR3nt
TRBV28	TRBJ2-5	.	.	CASSLYGGSQETQYF	TGTGCCAGCAGTTTATACGGGGGCTCCCAAGAGACCCAGTACTTC
TRBV10-3	TRBJ2-7	.	.	CAIKYGAGEVNEQYF	TGTGCCATCAAGTACGGTGCAGGGGAAGTTAACGAGCAGTACTTC
TRBV28	TRBJ2-7	.	.	CASSALYEQYF	TGTGCCAGCAGCGCACTCTACGAGCAGTACTTC
TRBV2	TRBJ1-2	.	TRBD1	CASRRGVRQGEGYGYTF	TGTGCCAGCAGGAGGGGGGTTAGACAGGGCGAGGGCTATGGCTACACCTTC
TRBV29-1	TRBJ2-7	.	.	CSVLGLSPTKQYF	TGCAGCGTTCTGGGACTGAGCCCTACGAAGCAGTACTTC
TRBV7-2	TRBJ2-1	.	.	CASSPQGVNEQFF	TGTGCCAGCAGCCCCCAAGGAGTCAATGAGCAGTTCTTC
TRBV4-2	TRBJ2-3	.	.	CASSQVSQAATDTQYF	TGTGCCAGCAGCCAAGTTTCTCAGGCTGCCACAGATACGCAGTATTTT
TRBV25-1	TRBJ1-2	few	.	CASSERTRGYTF	TGTGCCAGCAGTGAAAGAACGCGGGGCTACACCTTC
TRBV23-1	TRBJ2-2	.	.	CASTEVTGELFF	TGCGCCAGCACGGAGGTGACCGGGGAGCTGTTTTTT
TRBV2	TRBJ1-5	once	.	CASTPGRSNQPQHF	TGTGCCAGCACTCCGGGACGTAGCAATCAGCCCCAGCATTTT
TRBV7-2	TRBJ2-7	.	.	CASSLSGGRGARSYEQYF	TGTGCCAGCAGCTTATCTGGGGGTCGGGGGGCGCGTTCATACGAGCAGTACTTC
TRBV7-9	TRBJ1-1	.	.	CASSLFENTEAFF	TGTGCCAGCAGCTTATTCGAGAACACTGAAGCTTTCTTT
TRBV7-3	TRBJ2-6	.	.	CASSLKASLGANVLTF	TGTGCCAGCAGCTTAAAGGCTAGCCTTGGGGCCAACGTCCTGACTTTC
TRBV6-1	TRBJ2-5	once	.	CASSALLASETQYF	TGTGCCAGCAGTGCTCTTCTAGCGTCAGAGACCCAGTACTTC
TRBV6-5	TRBJ2-7	.	.	CASSPLGTPVHEQYF	TGTGCCAGCAGTCCACTCGGGACCCCGGTCCACGAGCAGTACTTC
TRBV10-3	TRBJ2-2	.	.	CAIAESLGELFF	TGTGCCATCGCGGAGTCTCTCGGGGAGCTGTTTTTT
TRBV6-1	TRBJ2-4	.	.	CASSENPEAKNIQYF	TGTGCCAGCAGTGAAAATCCGGAAGCCAAAAACATTCAGTACTTC
TRBV5-1	TRBJ1-1	once	.	CASSPEGGRTEAFF	TGCGCCAGCAGCCCCGAAGGGGGGAGGACTGAAGCTTTCTTT
TRBV29-1	TRBJ2-1	once	TRBD1	CSEDRGSMIEQFF	TGCAGCGAAGACAGGGGGAGTATGATTGAGCAGTTCTTC
TRBV6-1	TRBJ2-5	.	TRBD2	CASSRLAGVQETQYF	TGTGCCAGCAGTCGACTAGCGGGAGTACAAGAGACCCAGTACTTC
TRBV5-6	TRBJ2-2	.	.	CASSLDLGSVSGELFF	TGTGCCAGCAGCTTGGATTTAGGGTCGGTCAGCGGGGAGCTGTTTTTT
TRBV11-2	TRBJ2-3	.	TRBD2	CASSFGLAGGEDTQYF	TGTGCCAGCAGCTTCGGACTAGCGGGAGGAGAAGATACGCAGTATTTT
TRBV5-4	TRBJ2-7	.	.	CASSLGRQGREQYF	TGTGCCAGCAGCTTGGGGCGGCAGGGTCGCGAGCAGTACTTC
TRBV28	TRBJ1-1	.	.	CASSLWGGGSLNTEAFF	TGTGCCAGCAGTTTATGGGGCGGGGGGAGCCTGAACACTGAAGCTTTCTTT
TRBV4-2	TRBJ2-1	once	.	CASSPPLAYNEQFF	TGTGCCAGCAGCCCCCCCCTCGCCTACAATGAGCAGTTCTTC
TRBV7-8	TRBJ1-5	.	.	CASSPLGGWANQPQHF	TGTGCCAGCAGCCCGCTAGGTGGATGGGCGAACCAGCCCCAGCATTTT
TRBV6-1	TRBJ2-2	medium-sized	.	CASSAPDRVSGYTGELFF	TGTGCCAGCAGTGCCCCCGACAGGGTTAGCGGTTACACCGGGGAGCTGTTTTTT
TRBV6-5	TRBJ2-5	.	.	CASGGGNPQETQYF	TGTGCCAGCGGGGGGGGCAACCCCCAAGAGACCCAGTACTTC
TRBV5-1	TRBJ1-1	.	.	CASSPGGGREAFF	TGCGCCAGCAGCCCTGGAGGAGGTAGGGAAGCTTTCTTT
TRBV4-3	TRBJ2-3	.	TRBD2	CASSQLAEDTQYF	TGCGCCAGCAGCCAACTAGCGGAAGATACGCAGTATTTT
TRBV18	TRBJ1-4	.	TRBD1	CASSFTGANEKLFF	TGTGCCAGCTCATTTACAGGGGCTAATGAAAAACTGTTTTTT
TRBV9	TRBJ2-2	.	.	CASSATPNSGTGELFF	TGTGCCAGCAGCGCCACCCCCAATAGCGGCACCGGGGAGCTGTTTTTT
TRBV6-1	TRBJ2-3	.	.	CASSGIVLDTQYF	TGTGCCAGCAGTGGTATCGTGCTTGATACGCAGTATTTT
TRBV7-2	TRBJ1-3	few	.	CASSLVGTGNTIYF	TGTGCCAGCAGCTTGGTCGGGACGGGAAACACCATATATTTT
TRBV28	TRBJ2-2	.	TRBD2	CASSSSGRGTGELFF	TGTGCCAGCAGTTCTAGCGGGAGAGGCACCGGGGAGCTGTTTTTT
TRBV4-1	TRBJ2-5	.	.	CASSHPAEETQYF	TGCGCCAGCAGCCATCCAGCGGAAGAGACCCAGTACTTC
TRBV6-5	TRBJ1-2	.	.	CASRRAAYGYTF	TGTGCCAGCAGACGGGCCGCATATGGCTACACCTTC
TRBV5-5	TRBJ1-4	.	.	CASSSVGGASEKLFF	TGTGCCAGCAGTTCTGTGGGGGGCGCGAGTGAAAAACTGTTTTTT
TRBV7-6	TRBJ1-1	.	TRBD1	CASSLGAGGVGEAFF	TGTGCCAGCAGCTTAGGGGCAGGGGGCGTTGGTGAAGCTTTCTTT
TRBV25-1	TRBJ2-1	.	.	CASSVRRGANEQFF	TGTGCCAGCAGTGTGAGAAGAGGGGCCAATGAGCAGTTCTTC
TRBV28	TRBJ1-2	.	TRBD1	CASSLSQGGNGYGYTF	TGTGCCAGCAGTTTATCACAGGGGGGAAATGGGTATGGCTACACCTTC
TRBV18	TRBJ2-6	.	.	CASSPQGWGANVLTF	TGTGCCAGCTCACCACAGGGCTGGGGGGCCAACGTCCTGACTTTC
TRBV15	TRBJ2-5	.	.	CATKAWETQYF	TGTGCCACCAAAGCATGGGAGACCCAGTACTTC
TRBV19	TRBJ2-2	.	TRBD1	CASAPGQGAWAGELFF	TGTGCCAGTGCACCGGGACAGGGGGCGTGGGCCGGGGAGCTGTTTTTT
TRBV6-5	TRBJ2-3	.	TRBD2	CASSLTSGNTDTQYF	TGTGCCAGCAGTCTGACTAGCGGGAACACAGATACGCAGTATTTT
TRBV15	TRBJ2-7	.	.	CATSRDIGYYEQYF	TGTGCCACCAGCAGAGATATAGGATACTACGAGCAGTACTTC
TRBV7-2	TRBJ2-7	.	.	CATSLQPPHEQYF	TGTGCCACCAGCCTTCAGCCCCCCCACGAGCAGTACTTC
TRBV7-2	TRBJ1-4	.	TRBD1	CASSLDRDEKLFF	TGTGCCAGCAGCCTTGACAGGGACGAAAAACTGTTTTTT
TRBV5-6	TRBJ2-7	few	.	CASSFGQGRYEQYF	TGTGCCAGCAGCTTCGGTCAGGGAAGATACGAGCAGTACTTC